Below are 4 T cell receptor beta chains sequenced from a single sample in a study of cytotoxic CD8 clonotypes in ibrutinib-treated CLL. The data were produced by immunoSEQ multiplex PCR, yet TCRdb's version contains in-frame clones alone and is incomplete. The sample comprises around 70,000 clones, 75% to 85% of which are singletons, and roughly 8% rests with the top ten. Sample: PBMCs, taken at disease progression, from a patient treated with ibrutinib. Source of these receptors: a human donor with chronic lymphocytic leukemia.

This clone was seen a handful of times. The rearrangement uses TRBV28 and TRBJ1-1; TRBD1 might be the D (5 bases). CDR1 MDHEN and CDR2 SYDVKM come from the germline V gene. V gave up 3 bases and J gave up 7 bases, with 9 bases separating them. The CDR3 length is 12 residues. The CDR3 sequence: CASSLGRGEAFF. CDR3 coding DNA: TGTGCCAGCAGTTTGGGGAGGGGTGAAGCTTTCTTT.

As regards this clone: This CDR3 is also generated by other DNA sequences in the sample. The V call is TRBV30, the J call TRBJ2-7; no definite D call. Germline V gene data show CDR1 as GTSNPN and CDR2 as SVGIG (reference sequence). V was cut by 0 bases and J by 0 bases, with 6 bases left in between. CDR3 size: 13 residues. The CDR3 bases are TGTGCCTGGAGTGTGGGCAGCTCCTACGAGCAGTACTTC. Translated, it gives CAWSVGSSYEQYF.

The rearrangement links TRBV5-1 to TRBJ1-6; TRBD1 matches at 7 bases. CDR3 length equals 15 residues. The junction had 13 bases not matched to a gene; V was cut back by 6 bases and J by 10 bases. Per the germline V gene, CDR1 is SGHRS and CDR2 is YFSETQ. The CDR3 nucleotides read TGCGCCAGCACCGCTTATCAGGGGGGTATCTCACCCCTCCACTTT. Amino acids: CASTAYQGGISPLHF.

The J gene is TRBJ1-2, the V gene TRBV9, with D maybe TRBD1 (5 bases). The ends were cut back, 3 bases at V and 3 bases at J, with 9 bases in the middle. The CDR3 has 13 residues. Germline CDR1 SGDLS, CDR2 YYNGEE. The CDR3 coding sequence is TGTGCCAGCAGCGGCGACAGTTACTATGGCTACACCTTC. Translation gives CASSGDSYYGYTF.